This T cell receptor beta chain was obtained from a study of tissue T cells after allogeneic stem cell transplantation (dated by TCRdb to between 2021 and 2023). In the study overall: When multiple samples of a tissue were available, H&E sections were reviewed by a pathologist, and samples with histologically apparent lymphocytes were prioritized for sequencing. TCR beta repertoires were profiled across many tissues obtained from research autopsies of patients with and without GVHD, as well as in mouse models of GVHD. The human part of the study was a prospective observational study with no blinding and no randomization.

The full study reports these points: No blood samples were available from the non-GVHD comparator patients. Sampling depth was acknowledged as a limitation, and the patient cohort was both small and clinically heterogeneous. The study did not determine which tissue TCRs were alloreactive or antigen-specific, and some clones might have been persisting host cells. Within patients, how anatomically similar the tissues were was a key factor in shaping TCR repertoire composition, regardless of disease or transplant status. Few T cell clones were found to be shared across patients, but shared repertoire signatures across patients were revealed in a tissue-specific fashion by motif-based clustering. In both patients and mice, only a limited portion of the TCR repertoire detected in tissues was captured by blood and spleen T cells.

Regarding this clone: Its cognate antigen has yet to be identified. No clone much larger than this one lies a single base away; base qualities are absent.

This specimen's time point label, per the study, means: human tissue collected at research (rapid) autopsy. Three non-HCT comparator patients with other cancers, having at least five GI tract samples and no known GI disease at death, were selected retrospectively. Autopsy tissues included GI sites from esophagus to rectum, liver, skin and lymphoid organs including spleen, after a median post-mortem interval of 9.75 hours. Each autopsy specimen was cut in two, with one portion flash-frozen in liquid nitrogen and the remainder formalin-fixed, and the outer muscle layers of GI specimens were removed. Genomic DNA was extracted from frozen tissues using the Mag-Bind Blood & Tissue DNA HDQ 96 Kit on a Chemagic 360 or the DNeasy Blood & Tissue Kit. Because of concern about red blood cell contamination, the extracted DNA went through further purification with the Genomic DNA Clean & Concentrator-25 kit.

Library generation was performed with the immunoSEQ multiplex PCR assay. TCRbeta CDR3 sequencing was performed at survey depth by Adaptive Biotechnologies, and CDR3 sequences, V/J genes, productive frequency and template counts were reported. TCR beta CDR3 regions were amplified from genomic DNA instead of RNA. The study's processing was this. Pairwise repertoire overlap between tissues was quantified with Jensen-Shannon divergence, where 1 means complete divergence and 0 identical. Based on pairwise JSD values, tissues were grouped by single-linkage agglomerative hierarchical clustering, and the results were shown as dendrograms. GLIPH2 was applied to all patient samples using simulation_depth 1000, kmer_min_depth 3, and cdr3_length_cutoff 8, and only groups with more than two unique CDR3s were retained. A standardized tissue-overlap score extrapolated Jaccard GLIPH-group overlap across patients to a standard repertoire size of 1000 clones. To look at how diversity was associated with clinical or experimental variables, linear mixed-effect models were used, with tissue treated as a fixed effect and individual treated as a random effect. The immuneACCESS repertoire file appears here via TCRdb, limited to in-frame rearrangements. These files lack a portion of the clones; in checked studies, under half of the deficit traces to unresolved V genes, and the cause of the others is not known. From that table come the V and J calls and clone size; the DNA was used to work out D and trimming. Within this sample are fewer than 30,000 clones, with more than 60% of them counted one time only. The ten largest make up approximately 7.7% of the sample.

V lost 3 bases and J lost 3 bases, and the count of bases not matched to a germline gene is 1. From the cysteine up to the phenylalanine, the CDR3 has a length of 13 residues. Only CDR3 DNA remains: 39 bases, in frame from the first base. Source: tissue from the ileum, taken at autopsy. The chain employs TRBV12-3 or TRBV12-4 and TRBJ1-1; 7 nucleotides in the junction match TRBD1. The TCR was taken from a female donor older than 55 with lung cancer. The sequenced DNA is TGTGCCAGCAGTTTTGACAGGGACACTGAAGCTTTCTTT. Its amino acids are CASSFDRDTEAFF.